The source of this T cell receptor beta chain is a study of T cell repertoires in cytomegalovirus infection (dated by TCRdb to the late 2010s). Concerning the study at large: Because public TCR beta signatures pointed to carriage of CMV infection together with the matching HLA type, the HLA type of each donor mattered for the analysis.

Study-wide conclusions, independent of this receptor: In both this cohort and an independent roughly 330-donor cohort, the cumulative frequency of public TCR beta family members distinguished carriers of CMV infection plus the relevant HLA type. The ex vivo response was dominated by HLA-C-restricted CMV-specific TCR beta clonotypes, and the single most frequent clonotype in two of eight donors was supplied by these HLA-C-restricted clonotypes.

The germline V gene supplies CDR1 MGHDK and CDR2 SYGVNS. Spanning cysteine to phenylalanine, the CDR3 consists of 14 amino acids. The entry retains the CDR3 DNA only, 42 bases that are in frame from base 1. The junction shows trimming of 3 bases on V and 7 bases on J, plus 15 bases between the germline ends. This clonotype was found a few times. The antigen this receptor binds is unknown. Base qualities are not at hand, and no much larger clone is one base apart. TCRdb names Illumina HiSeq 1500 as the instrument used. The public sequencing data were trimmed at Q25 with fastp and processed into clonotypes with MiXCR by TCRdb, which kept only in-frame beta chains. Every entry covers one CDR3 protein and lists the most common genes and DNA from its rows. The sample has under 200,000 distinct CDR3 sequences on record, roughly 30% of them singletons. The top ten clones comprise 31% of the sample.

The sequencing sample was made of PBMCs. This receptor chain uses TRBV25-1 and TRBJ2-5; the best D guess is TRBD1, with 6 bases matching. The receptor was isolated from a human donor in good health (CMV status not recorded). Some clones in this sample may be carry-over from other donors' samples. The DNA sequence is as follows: TGTGCCAGCAGTGACGGAGGACAGTGGGCGACCCAGTACTTC. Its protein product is CASSDGGQWATQYF.